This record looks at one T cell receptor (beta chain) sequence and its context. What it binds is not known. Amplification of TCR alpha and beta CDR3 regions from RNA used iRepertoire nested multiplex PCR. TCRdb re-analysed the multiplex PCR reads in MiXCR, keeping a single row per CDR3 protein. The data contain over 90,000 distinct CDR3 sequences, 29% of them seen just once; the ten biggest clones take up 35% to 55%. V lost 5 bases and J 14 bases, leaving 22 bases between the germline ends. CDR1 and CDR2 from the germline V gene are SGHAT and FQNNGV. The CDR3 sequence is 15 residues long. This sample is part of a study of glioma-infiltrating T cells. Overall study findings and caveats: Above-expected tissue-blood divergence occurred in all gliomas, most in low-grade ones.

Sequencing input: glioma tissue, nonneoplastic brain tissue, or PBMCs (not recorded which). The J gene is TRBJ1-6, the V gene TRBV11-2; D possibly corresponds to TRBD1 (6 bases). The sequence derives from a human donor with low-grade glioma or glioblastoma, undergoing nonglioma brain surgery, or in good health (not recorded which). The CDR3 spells CASSPPAQGALALHF. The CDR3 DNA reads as TGTGCCAGCAGCCCCCCCGCACAGGGCGCCTTGGCCCTCCACTTT.